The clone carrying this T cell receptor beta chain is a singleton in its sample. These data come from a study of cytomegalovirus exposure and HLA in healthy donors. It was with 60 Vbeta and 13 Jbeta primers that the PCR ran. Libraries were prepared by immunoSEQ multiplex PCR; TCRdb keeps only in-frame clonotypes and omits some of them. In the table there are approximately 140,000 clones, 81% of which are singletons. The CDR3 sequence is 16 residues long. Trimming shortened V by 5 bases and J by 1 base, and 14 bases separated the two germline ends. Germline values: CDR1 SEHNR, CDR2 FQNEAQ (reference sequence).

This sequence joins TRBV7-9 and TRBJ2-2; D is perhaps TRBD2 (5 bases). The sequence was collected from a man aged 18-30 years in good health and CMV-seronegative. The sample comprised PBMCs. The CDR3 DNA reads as TGTGCCAGCAGCACCCCTACCGGAGGGAACACCGGGGAGCTGTTTTTT. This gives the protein CASSTPTGGNTGELFF.